These T cell receptor beta chains were read from a single sample in a study of cytomegalovirus exposure and HLA in healthy donors. The table came from immunoSEQ multiplex PCR; TCRdb's copy has only in-frame clones and leaves some out. The table records under 130,000 clones, over 70% of them present only once. Source material: PBMCs. The receptors derive from a male donor in good health and CMV-seronegative. The CDR3 runs from the conserved cysteine through the conserved F or W. A D gene is named only where the DNA matches it firmly. Size is omitted from some rows. Given values are once, few, many or a class for expanded clones.

abundance: few; d_gene: -; v_gene: TRBV2; j_gene: TRBJ2-3; CDR3nt: TGTGCCAGCCGGCAGGGCCTACGGTTCACAGATACGCAGTATTTT; CDR3aa: CASRQGLRFTDTQYF
abundance: few; d_gene: -; v_gene: TRBV6-1; j_gene: TRBJ2-3; CDR3nt: TGTGCCAGCAGTCGGGACTCTATTGAGACAGATACGCAGTATTTT; CDR3aa: CASSRDSIETDTQYF
abundance: -; d_gene: TRBD2; v_gene: TRBV5-6; j_gene: TRBJ2-7; CDR3nt: TGTGCCAGCAGCGGGTTTCGGACTAGCGGAGATTACGAGCAGTACTTC; CDR3aa: CASSGFRTSGDYEQYF
abundance: few; d_gene: -; v_gene: TRBV4-2; j_gene: TRBJ2-5; CDR3nt: TGTGCCAGCAGCCAAGCCCTCGGCGGCCAAGAGACCCAGTACTTC; CDR3aa: CASSQALGGQETQYF
abundance: once; d_gene: -; v_gene: TRBV7-9; j_gene: TRBJ1-1; CDR3nt: TGTGCCAGCAGCTTAGCGAGGCTCTCGAACACTGAAGCTTTCTTT; CDR3aa: CASSLARLSNTEAFF
abundance: -; d_gene: TRBD2; v_gene: TRBV7-6; j_gene: TRBJ2-7; CDR3nt: TGTGCCAGCAGCTTAGTCCGGGGACTAGCGGGCACTCCCAGCCCCTACGAGCAGTACTTC; CDR3aa: CASSLVRGLAGTPSPYEQYF
abundance: -; d_gene: TRBD2; v_gene: TRBV4-1; j_gene: TRBJ2-1; CDR3nt: TGCGCCAGCAGCCAGTTTTTAGCGGGAGGTCCGGGCAATGAGCAGTTCTTC; CDR3aa: CASSQFLAGGPGNEQFF
abundance: -; d_gene: TRBD1; v_gene: TRBV11-3; j_gene: TRBJ1-3; CDR3nt: TGTGCCAGCAGCTTCACCGGGACAGGGGCGTTATTTTCTGGAAACACCATATATTTT; CDR3aa: CASSFTGTGALFSGNTIYF
abundance: few; d_gene: -; v_gene: TRBV7-8; j_gene: TRBJ1-1; CDR3nt: TGTGCCAGCAGCTTAGAGGAGGGGATGAACACTGAAGCTTTCTTT; CDR3aa: CASSLEEGMNTEAFF
abundance: many; d_gene: TRBD1; v_gene: TRBV6-1; j_gene: TRBJ1-1; CDR3nt: TGTGCCAGCAGGAAGGGACAGGAGAACACTGAAGCTTTCTTT; CDR3aa: CASRKGQENTEAFF
abundance: -; d_gene: -; v_gene: TRBV7-2; j_gene: TRBJ1-2; CDR3nt: TGTGCCAGCAGCTTAATGGTCCCGCCTACTAAAAACTATGGCTACACCTTC; CDR3aa: CASSLMVPPTKNYGYTF
abundance: -; d_gene: TRBD1; v_gene: TRBV27; j_gene: TRBJ2-2; CDR3nt: TGTGCCAGCTTGCCGGGGACAGCGAACACCGGGGAGCTGTTTTTT; CDR3aa: CASLPGTANTGELFF
abundance: -; d_gene: TRBD1; v_gene: TRBV30; j_gene: TRBJ2-7; CDR3nt: TGTGCCTGGAACCTCGGACAGGGGTACGAGCAGTACTTC; CDR3aa: CAWNLGQGYEQYF
abundance: -; d_gene: -; v_gene: TRBV11-2; j_gene: TRBJ1-2; CDR3nt: TGTGCCAGCTCCACTTTCTATGGCTACACCTTC; CDR3aa: CASSTFYGYTF
abundance: -; d_gene: TRBD2; v_gene: TRBV4-3; j_gene: TRBJ2-3; CDR3nt: TGCGCCAGCAGCCCCTGGGGTAGCGGGATTGGAGATACGCAGTATTTT; CDR3aa: CASSPWGSGIGDTQYF